One and the same sample provided the 15 T cell receptor beta chains below, sequenced in a study of cytomegalovirus exposure and HLA in healthy donors. 60 Vbeta and 13 Jbeta primers were used in PCR. Some clones are missing from TCRdb's copy, which holds only in-frame ones; the method was immunoSEQ multiplex PCR. The table shows around 120,000 clones, with roughly four fifths occurring only once. The sample taken for sequencing was PBMCs. The receptors here all came from a woman aged 40 to 49 in good health and CMV-seronegative.

The J gene is TRBJ1-1, the V gene TRBV11-2; no reliable D call. The ends were cut back, 0 bases at V and 4 bases at J, with 12 bases in the middle. Germline CDR1 and CDR2: SGHAT and FQNNGV. This CDR3 region has 15 residues. The CDR3 nucleotides read TGTGCCAGCAGCTTAGAGGGGAGTCCTTCCACTGAAGCTTTCTTT. This encodes CASSLEGSPSTEAFF.

V gene TRBV6-6 combines with J gene TRBJ2-3, with 8 bases that match TRBD2. The CDR3 sequence is 15 residues long. Germline CDR1 is MNHNY and CDR2 is SVGAGI (reference sequence). V shed 0 bases, J shed 5 bases, and the junction held 4 bases outside the gene matches. CDR3 region: CASSYSGLAGDTQYF. The CDR3 DNA sequence: TGTGCCAGCAGTTACTCGGGTCTAGCGGGAGATACGCAGTATTTT.

This clone was picked up a small number of times. J is TRBJ1-2 and V is TRBV2, with D possibly matching TRBD1 (6 bases). The V end lost 3 bases, the J end lost 8 bases, and 16 bases lay between the germline ends. The CDR3 is 14 amino acids. Germline V gene data show CDR1 as SNHLY and CDR2 as FYNNEI. The CDR3 coding sequence is TGTGCCAGCAGTGAGTACAGGGAGTTACGAGGCTACACCTTC. It codes for CASSEYRELRGYTF.

This clone has at least ten counts. The genes are TRBV7-6 and TRBJ1-1; 8 bases align to TRBD1. This CDR3 is 16 amino acids long. V was clipped by 1 base and J by 0 bases; unmatched bases: 4. CDR1 is SGHVS, CDR2 FNYEAQ, per germline. The CDR3 loop reads CASSLEWTGMNTEAFF. The CDR3 region has the DNA TGTGCCAGCAGCTTAGAATGGACAGGGATGAACACTGAAGCTTTCTTT.

The gene calls are TRBV9 and TRBJ2-7; 8 nucleotides match TRBD2. V lost 3 bases to trimming and J lost 8 bases; unmatched junction nucleotides: 10. Looked up from germline, CDR1 is SGDLS and CDR2 is YYNGEE. This CDR3 spans 14 amino acids. As DNA, the CDR3 is TGTGCCAGCAGCGGGGGGGTAGCGGGAAAACAGCAGTACTTC. Protein product: CASSGGVAGKQQYF.

This chain uses TRBV5-4 with TRBJ2-1, with TRBD2 matching over 7 bases. The junction had 9 bases not matched to a gene; V was cut back by 4 bases and J by 14 bases. CDR1 is SGHNT, CDR2 YYREEE, per germline (reference sequence). The CDR3 has 12 residues. The CDR3 loop reads CASSLGVGGEFF. In DNA, the CDR3 is TGTGCCAGCAGCCTAGGGGTGGGGGGGGAGTTCTTC.

The chain recombines TRBV6-5 with TRBJ2-7, with TRBD1 as a possible D gene (6 bases). The germline CDR1 and CDR2 sequences are MNHEY and SVGAGI. CDR3 length equals 13 residues. Trimming removed 6 bases from V and 6 bases from J, with 15 bases in between. CDR3 amino acids: CASSQNRDLEQYF. The DNA for the CDR3 is TGTGCCAGCAGCCAGAACAGGGATCTCGAGCAGTACTTC.

In this sample, this clone turned up a few times. The chain uses TRBV7-9 and TRBJ1-2; D unclear. Between the trimmed V and J ends, which lost 4 bases and 3 bases, there was a span of 12 bases. CDR1 is SEHNR, CDR2 FQNEAQ, per germline (reference sequence). This CDR3 has 14 residues. CDR3 region: CASSSAVRDYGYTF. As DNA, the CDR3 is TGTGCCAGCAGCTCCGCTGTCCGGGACTATGGCTACACCTTC. The variable domain in full, completed from reference TRBV7-9 and TRBJ1-2, reads DTGVSQNPRHKITKRGQNVTFRCDPISEHNRLYWYRQTLGQGPEFLTYFQNEAQLEKSRLLSDRFSAERPKGSFSTLEIQRTEQGDSAMYLCASSSAVRDYGYTFGSGTRLTVV.

The rearrangement uses TRBV6-6 and TRBJ1-2, with 8 bases that match TRBD1. Germline trimming cut 0 bases from V and 2 bases from J; bases unmatched to any gene: 2. Per germline, CDR1 MNHNY and CDR2 SVGAGI (reference sequence). The CDR3 sequence is 15 residues long. The CDR3 loop reads CASSYSQGANYGYTF. In DNA form, the CDR3 reads TGTGCCAGCAGTTACTCTCAGGGGGCAAACTATGGCTACACCTTC.

The chain links TRBV9 to TRBJ1-1; 7 bases line up with TRBD1. Germline CDR1 SGDLS, CDR2 YYNGEE. CDR3 length equals 13 residues. V gave up 3 bases and J gave up 4 bases; unmatched junction bases: 3. In DNA, the CDR3 is TGTGCCAGCAGCGCCGCAGGGGGCACTGAAGCTTTCTTT. Its protein product is CASSAAGGTEAFF.

This chain uses TRBV4-1 with TRBJ2-5, with D possibly TRBD2 on 6 matching bases. From germline, CDR1 is MGHRA and CDR2 YSYEKL. The CDR3 is 15 amino acids. Trimming took off 4 bases at V and 3 bases at J, with 15 bases between the two ends. CDR3 residues: CASSRLQAGKETQYF. DNA for the CDR3: TGCGCCAGCAGCCGCCTCCAAGCGGGCAAAGAGACCCAGTACTTC.

The genes are TRBV6-5 and TRBJ1-1; D unclear. The CDR3 is 16 residues long. The germline V and J ends were trimmed by 0 bases and 1 base, with 12 bases remaining between them. Germline V gene sequence: CDR1 MNHEY, CDR2 SVGAGI. This CDR3 is CASSYSSIGANTEAFF. The CDR3 DNA is TGTGCCAGCAGTTACTCGAGCATAGGAGCGAACACTGAAGCTTTCTTT.

This clone has just one count. V usage is TRBV11-2 and J usage is TRBJ2-3; D unresolved. The germline V gene has CDR1 SGHAT and CDR2 FQNNGV. The CDR3 consists of 12 residues. Trimming pared 2 bases from V and 4 bases from J, leaving 4 bases between. The CDR3 loop is CASSLRADTQYF. DNA of the CDR3: TGTGCCAGCAGCTTACGAGCAGATACGCAGTATTTT.

The sample holds a few counts of this clone. This chain links TRBV7-2 with TRBJ2-5; 9 positions agree with TRBD1. The germline CDR1 and CDR2 sequences are SGHTA and FQGNSA. J gave up 7 bases and V 1 base, and 4 bases lay outside the gene matches. The CDR3 covers 14 residues. For the CDR3, the DNA is TGTGCCAGCAGCTTAGTGACAGGGGGGGGGACCCAGTACTTC. Residues: CASSLVTGGGTQYF.

This clone showed up just a few times. CDR3 DNA: TGTGCCAGCAGCTTAAACGGGGGGGAGACCCAGTACTTC. This sequence encodes CASSLNGGETQYF. The V gene is TRBV7-9, the J gene TRBJ2-5; 7 bases map to TRBD2. The V gene end was trimmed by 2 bases and the J gene end by 5 bases; junction bases not matched to a gene: 2. CDR1 and CDR2 from the germline V gene are SEHNR and FQNEAQ (reference sequence). There are 13 residues in the CDR3.